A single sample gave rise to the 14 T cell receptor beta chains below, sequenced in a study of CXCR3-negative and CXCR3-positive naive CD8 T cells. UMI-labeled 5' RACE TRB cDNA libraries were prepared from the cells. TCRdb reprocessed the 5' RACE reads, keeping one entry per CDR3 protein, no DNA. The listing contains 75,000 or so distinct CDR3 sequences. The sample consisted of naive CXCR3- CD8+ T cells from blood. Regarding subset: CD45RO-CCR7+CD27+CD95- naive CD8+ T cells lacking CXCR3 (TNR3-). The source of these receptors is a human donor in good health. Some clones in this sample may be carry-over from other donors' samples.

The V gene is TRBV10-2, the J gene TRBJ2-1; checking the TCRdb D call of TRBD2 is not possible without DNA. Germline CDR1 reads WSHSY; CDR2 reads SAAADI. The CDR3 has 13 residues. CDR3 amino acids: CASSSSLRNEQFF.

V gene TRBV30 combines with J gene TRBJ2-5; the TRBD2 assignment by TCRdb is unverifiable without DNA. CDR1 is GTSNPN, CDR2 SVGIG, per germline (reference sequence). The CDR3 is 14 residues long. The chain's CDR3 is CAWSGRGPLETQYF.

The CDR3 spells CASSFLAGTTDTQYF. V gene TRBV7-3 combines with J gene TRBJ2-3; TCRdb proposes TRBD2, but this gene call is untestable without DNA. This CDR3 is 15 amino acids long. The germline CDR1 and CDR2 sequences are SGHTA and FQGTGA.

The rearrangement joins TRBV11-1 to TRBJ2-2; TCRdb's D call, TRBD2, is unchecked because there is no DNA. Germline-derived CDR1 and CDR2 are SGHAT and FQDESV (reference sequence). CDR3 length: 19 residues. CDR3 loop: CASSLFWLAGSRGTGELCF.

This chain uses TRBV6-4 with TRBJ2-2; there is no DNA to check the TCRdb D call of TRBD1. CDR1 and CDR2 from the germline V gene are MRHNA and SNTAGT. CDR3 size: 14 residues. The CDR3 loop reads CASSPGTSTGELFF.

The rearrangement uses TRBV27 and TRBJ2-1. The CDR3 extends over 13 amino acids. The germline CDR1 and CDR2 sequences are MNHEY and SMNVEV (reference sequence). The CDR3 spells CASSFLGTGEQFF.

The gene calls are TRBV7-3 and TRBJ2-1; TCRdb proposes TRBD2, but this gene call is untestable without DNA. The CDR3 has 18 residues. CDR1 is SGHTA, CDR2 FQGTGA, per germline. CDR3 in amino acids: CASSWGSGRTSSYNEQFF.

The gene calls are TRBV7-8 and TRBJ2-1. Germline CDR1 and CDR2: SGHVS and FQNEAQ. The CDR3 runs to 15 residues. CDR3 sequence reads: CASSLDPSRSNEQFF.

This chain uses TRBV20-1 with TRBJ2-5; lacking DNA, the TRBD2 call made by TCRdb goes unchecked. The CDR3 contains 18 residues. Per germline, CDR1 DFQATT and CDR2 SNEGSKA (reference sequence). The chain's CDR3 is CSARDLLLAGGYSETQYF.

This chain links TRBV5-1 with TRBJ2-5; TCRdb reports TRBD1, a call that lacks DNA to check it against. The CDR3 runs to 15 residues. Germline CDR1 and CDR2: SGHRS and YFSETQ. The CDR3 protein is CASNFPGRQEETQYF.

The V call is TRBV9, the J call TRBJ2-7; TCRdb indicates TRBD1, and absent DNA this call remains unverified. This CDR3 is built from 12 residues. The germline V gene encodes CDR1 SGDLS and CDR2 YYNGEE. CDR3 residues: CASSARPVQGSF.

CDR3 amino acids: CASSLGVGGEYEQYF. The chain carries TRBV28 and TRBJ2-7; TCRdb designates TRBD1, a call that cannot be tested without DNA. The CDR3 totals 15 residues. CDR1 is MDHEN, CDR2 SYDVKM, per germline.

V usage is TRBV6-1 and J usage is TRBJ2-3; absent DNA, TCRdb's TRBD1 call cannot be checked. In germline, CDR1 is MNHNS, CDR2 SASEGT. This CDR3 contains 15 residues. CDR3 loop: CASSEGGVLTDTQYF.

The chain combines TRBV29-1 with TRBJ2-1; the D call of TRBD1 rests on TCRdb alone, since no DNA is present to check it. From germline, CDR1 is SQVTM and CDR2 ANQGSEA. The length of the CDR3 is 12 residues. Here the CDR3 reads CSVATGGVEQFF.